This T cell receptor beta chain was recovered during a study of T-cell reconstitution after alpha-beta-depleted transplantation in children. Preparation of the TCRbeta library involved a method that used unique molecular identifiers. TCRdb reprocessed the PCR reads via MiXCR and lists one record per CDR3 protein. The sample includes a few hundred thousand distinct CDR3 sequences, over 9% of them seen just once. The V end was cut by 1 base, the J end by 5 bases, with 11 bases between. CDR1 and CDR2 (germline): MDHEN, SYDVKM. The CDR3 sequence is 15 residues long. This clonotype appeared a few times. The source of this sequence is a human donor who donated a stem cell graft to a child with acute lymphoblastic leukemia. Here the sequenced sample was PBMCs from the stem cell graft donor, taken from the stem cell graft. J is TRBJ1-4 and V is TRBV28; the D gene is possibly TRBD1 (6 bases). The CDR3 DNA follows: TGTGCCAGCAGTTTATCAGGGGCGCCGAATGAAAAACTGTTTTTT. Translating it yields CASSLSGAPNEKLFF.